Sequencing of this TCR beta chain was carried out in a study of blood T cell repertoires in COVID-19. Study-level information: The cDNA or gDNA used as material had been derived from T cells, B-cell-depleted T cells, or PBMCs.

The CDR3 has 15 residues. V lost 2 bases, J lost 0 bases, and 11 bases lay in between. Germline CDR1 MGHRA, CDR2 YSYEKL. Authors' analysis steps: Counts of nucleated cells, estimated from reference gene primer amplification, were obtained. This table comes from immunoSEQ multiplex PCR, and its TCRdb copy is limited to in-frame clones, with some not included. Clonal size and the V and J genes are those of that table, whereas D and trimming came from the DNA. The table shows about 330,000 clones, with 65% to 85% occurring only once. The receptor comes from a woman in her fifties or sixties with acute or convalescent COVID-19. The gene calls are TRBV4-1 and TRBJ2-7; no reliable D call. The sample was peripheral blood. CDR3 loop: CASSQFFRPSYEQYF. For the CDR3, the DNA is TGCGCCAGCAGCCAATTTTTCAGGCCCTCCTACGAGCAGTACTTC.